This TCR beta chain was captured in a study of blood T cell repertoires in COVID-19. Across the study: Samples representing acute and convalescent COVID-19 were sourced from the United States, Italy and Spain. The cDNA or gDNA used as material had been derived from T cells, B-cell-depleted T cells, or PBMCs.

As processed by the authors: Amplified reference gene primers provided the basis for estimating nucleated cell counts. Profiling relied on immunoSEQ multiplex PCR, and the TCRdb table lists in-frame clones only, not all of them. V, J and clone size are taken as reported in that table, and D and trimming were inferred from the DNA itself. This repertoire shows about 270,000 clones, 70% to 90% found once; its top ten account for over 3.5%. Adults between about 18 and 95 years of age took part from 24 US areas. CDR1 and CDR2 (germline): SQVTM, ANQGSEA. This CDR3 is built from 15 residues. V lost 2 bases, J lost 0 bases, and 14 bases lay in between.

The chain combines TRBV29-1 with TRBJ2-7, with D possibly being TRBD2 (5 bases). The sample was PBMCs or T cells enriched from blood (not recorded which). This sequence originates from a woman in her twenties or thirties with acute COVID-19. CDR3 region: CSVESEGWNSYEQYF. CDR3 DNA sequence: TGCAGCGTTGAAAGTGAGGGCTGGAACTCCTACGAGCAGTACTTC.